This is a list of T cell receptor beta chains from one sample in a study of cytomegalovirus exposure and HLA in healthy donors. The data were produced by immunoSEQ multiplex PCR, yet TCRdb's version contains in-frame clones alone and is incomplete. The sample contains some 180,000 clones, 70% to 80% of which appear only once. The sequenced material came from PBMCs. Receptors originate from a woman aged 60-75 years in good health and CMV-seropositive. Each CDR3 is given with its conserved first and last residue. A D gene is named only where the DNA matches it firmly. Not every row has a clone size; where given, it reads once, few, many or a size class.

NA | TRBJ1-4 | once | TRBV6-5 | CASSPANEKLFF | TGTGCCAGCAGTCCCGCTAATGAAAAACTGTTTTTT
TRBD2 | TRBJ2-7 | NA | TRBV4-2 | CASSQDRGGYYEQYF | TGTGCCAGCAGCCAAGATCGGGGGGGCTACTACGAGCAGTACTTC
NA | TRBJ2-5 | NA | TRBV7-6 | CASSLAGGPLETQYF | TGTGCCAGCAGCTTAGCGGGGGGGCCTTTAGAGACCCAGTACTTC
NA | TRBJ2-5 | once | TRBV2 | CASSEALASQATQYF | TGTGCCAGCAGTGAAGCGCTGGCTAGCCAAGCGACCCAGTACTTC
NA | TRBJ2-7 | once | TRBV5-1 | CASSVPTGSYEQYF | TGCGCCAGCAGCGTACCGACAGGAAGTTACGAGCAGTACTTC
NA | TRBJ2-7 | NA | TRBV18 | CASSATGSEYEQYF | TGTGCCAGCTCAGCCACGGGATCCGAGTACGAGCAGTACTTC
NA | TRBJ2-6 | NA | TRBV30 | CAWSLSPGANVLTF | TGTGCCTGGAGTCTTAGTCCCGGGGCCAACGTCCTGACTTTC
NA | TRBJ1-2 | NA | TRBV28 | CASSTGGLYNYGYTF | TGTGCCAGCAGTACGGGGGGCCTTTACAACTATGGCTACACCTTC
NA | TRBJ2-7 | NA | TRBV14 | CASSQAGFEQYF | TGTGCCAGCAGCCAAGCAGGGTTTGAGCAGTACTTC
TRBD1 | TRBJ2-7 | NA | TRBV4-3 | CASSQDRTGGDEQYF | TGCGCCAGCAGCCAAGATCGGACAGGGGGAGACGAGCAGTACTTC
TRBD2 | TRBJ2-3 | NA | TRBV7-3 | CASSLITSGGDTTDTQYF | TGTGCCAGCAGCTTAATAACTAGCGGGGGGGACACCACAGATACGCAGTATTTT
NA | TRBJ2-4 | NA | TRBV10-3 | CAISEHIREAKNIQYF | TGTGCCATCAGTGAGCACATCAGGGAAGCCAAAAACATTCAGTACTTC
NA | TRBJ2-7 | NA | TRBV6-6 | CASSYNKPYEQYF | TGTGCCAGCAGTTACAACAAACCTTACGAGCAGTACTTC
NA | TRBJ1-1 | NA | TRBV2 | CASSVELLNTEAFF | TGTGCCAGCAGTGTAGAACTCCTTAACACTGAAGCTTTCTTT
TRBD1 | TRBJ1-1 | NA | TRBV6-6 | CASSPGQGYTEAFF | TGTGCCAGCAGTCCGGGACAGGGTTACACTGAAGCTTTCTTT
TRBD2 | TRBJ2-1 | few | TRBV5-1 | CASSFSPGGGYNEQFF | TGCGCCAGCAGTTTCTCCCCCGGGGGGGGTTACAATGAGCAGTTCTTC
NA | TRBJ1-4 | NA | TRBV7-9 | CASSSGHYEKLFF | TGTGCCAGCAGCTCGGGACACTATGAAAAACTGTTTTTT
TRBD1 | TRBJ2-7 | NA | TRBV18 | CASSPWDSLEEQYF | TGTGCCAGCTCACCATGGGACAGCCTGGAGGAGCAGTACTTC
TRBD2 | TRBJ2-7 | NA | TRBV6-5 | CASIKRSGSGEQYF | TGTGCCAGCATTAAACGGAGCGGGAGCGGCGAGCAGTACTTC
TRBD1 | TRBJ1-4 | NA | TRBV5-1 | CASSTGDATNEKLFF | TGCGCCAGCAGTACAGGGGATGCAACTAATGAAAAACTGTTTTTT
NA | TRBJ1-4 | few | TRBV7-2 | CASSPPGGTNEKLFF | TGTGCCAGCAGCCCCCCGGGGGGCACTAATGAAAAACTGTTTTTT
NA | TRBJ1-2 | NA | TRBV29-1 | CSVVADFNYGYTF | TGCAGCGTTGTCGCTGACTTTAACTATGGCTACACCTTC